This is a list of T cell receptor beta chains from one sample in a study of T cell repertoires in cytomegalovirus infection. Which antigens these TCRs recognize remains unknown. TCRdb independently ran MiXCR on the reads; one entry per CDR3 protein. The sample has approximately 73,000 distinct CDR3 sequences; approximately 42% are singletons. Sequencing used CD8+ T cells from cultured PBMCs, obtained from culture after CMV antigen stimulation. The receptors originated from a human donor in good health (CMV status not recorded). Some clones in this sample may be carry-over from other donors' samples. The CDR3 runs from the conserved cysteine through the conserved F or W. Fields, in order: J gene, clone size, V gene, CDR3 protein. Clone size is stated in some rows and not others, as once, few, many or a class when expanded.

TRBJ2-5 . TRBV19 CASSDVRETQYF
TRBJ2-1 . TRBV7-9 CASRPSGVDRDNEQFF
TRBJ2-5 . TRBV7-9 CASSLIGTGGQETQYF
TRBJ2-3 . TRBV12-3/TRBV12-4 CASSTSGGTDTQYF
TRBJ2-7 . TRBV9 CARSVGTGYEQYF
TRBJ2-1 many TRBV7-2 CASSIPGLANEQFF
TRBJ2-5 . TRBV7-2 CASSPGFQETQYF
TRBJ1-1 few TRBV12-3/TRBV12-4 CASSFGLNTEAFF
TRBJ1-6 . TRBV20-1 CSARDTQDRGLASPLHF
TRBJ2-1 . TRBV7-4 CASTPPGGGNYNEQFF
TRBJ2-4 . TRBV2 CASTPLGSGGELGKNIQYF
TRBJ2-1 . TRBV5-6 CASSLGTGYNEQFF
TRBJ1-2 . TRBV5-1 CASSLSATGQDALYGYTF
TRBJ2-3 once TRBV24-1 CATSDGGGSGQPQYF
TRBJ2-1 . TRBV7-2 CASSLGTSGGAKYNEQFF
TRBJ1-3 . TRBV6-5 CASRPDRFSGNTIYF
TRBJ2-7 . TRBV6-1 CASSELRHSSYEQYF
TRBJ1-1 . TRBV15 CATSRFYTNLATGANTEAFF
TRBJ2-3 . TRBV12-3/TRBV12-4 CASSLDRTTDTQYF
TRBJ1-3 . TRBV6-2/TRBV6-3 CASSPHSSGNTIYF
TRBJ2-7 once TRBV7-9 CASSLGRPPHEQYF
TRBJ1-5 . TRBV12-3/TRBV12-4 CASSISTGNQPQHF
TRBJ2-7 few TRBV4-1 CASSQADSYEQYF
TRBJ2-3 . TRBV7-2 CASSTSGGALDTQYF
TRBJ2-7 once TRBV6-2/TRBV6-3 CASSYGTRTIYEQYF
TRBJ2-2 . TRBV28 CASKTWDSGNTGELFF
TRBJ1-1 once TRBV7-6 CASSPHAGALPRTEAFF
TRBJ1-6 once TRBV4-2 CASSLEEGLYNSPLHF
TRBJ2-1 . TRBV6-1 CASSENRGNEQFF
TRBJ2-3 . TRBV4-1 CASSQEAGGRGTDTQYF
TRBJ2-1 many TRBV4-2 CASSQALGSSYNEQFF
TRBJ1-2 . TRBV2 CASSDYRLLDNYGYTF
TRBJ1-1 . TRBV7-9 CASSGRDPGGAFF
TRBJ1-1 few TRBV5-1 CASSLGTGRDDEAFF